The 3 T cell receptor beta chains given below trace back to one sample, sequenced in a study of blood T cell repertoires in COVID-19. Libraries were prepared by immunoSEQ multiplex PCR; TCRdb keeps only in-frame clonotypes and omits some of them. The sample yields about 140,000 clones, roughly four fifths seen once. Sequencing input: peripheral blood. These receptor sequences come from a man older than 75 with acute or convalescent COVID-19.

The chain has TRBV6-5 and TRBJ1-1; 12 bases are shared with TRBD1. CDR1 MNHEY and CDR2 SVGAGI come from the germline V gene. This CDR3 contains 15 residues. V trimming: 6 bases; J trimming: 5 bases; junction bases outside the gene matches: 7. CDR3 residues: CASRGQGAFKTEAFF. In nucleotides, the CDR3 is TGTGCCAGCAGGGGACAGGGGGCCTTCAAAACTGAAGCTTTCTTT.

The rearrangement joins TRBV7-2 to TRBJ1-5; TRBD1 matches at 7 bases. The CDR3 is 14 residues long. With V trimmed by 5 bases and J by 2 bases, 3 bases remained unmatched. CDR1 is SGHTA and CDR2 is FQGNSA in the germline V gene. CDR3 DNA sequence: TGTGCCAGCAGCCCCACAGGGGGCAATCAGCCCCAGCATTTT. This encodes CASSPTGGNQPQHF.

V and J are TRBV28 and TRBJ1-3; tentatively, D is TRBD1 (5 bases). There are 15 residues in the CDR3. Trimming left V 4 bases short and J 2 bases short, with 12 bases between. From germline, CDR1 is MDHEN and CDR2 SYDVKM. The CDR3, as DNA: TGTGCCAGCAGTTCCTCCGGGGGGACTGGAAACACCATATATTTT. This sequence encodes CASSSSGGTGNTIYF.